The clone carrying this TCR beta chain was detected a few times. Its antigen remains unidentified. This CDR3 has 14 residues. Germline V gives CDR1 SGHRS, CDR2 YFSETQ. V lost 6 bases and J lost 5, with 14 bases in between. These data are taken from a study of CD8 T cells in ankylosing spondylitis. Study outcomes and limitations: One TCR beta motif, made up of eight highly homologous variants, appeared characteristic of ankylosing spondylitis blood.

TCRdb processed the 5' RACE reads anew with MiXCR; each CDR3 protein has one entry. Among approximately 300,000 distinct CDR3 sequences listed, roughly 8% were seen once. The rearrangement joins TRBV5-1 to TRBJ2-2; D not resolved. The sequencing sample was made of blood, either unsorted or a sorted T cell fraction (not recorded which). This TCR was recovered from a male donor with ankylosing spondylitis. The CDR3 sequence: CASTYETLTGELFF. CDR3 nucleotides: TGCGCCAGCACTTATGAGACCCTGACCGGGGAGCTGTTTTTT. Filled out from reference TRBV5-1 and TRBJ2-2, the complete variable domain reads KAGVTQTPRYLIKTRGQQVTLSCSPISGHRSVSWYQQTPGQGLQFLFEYFSETQRNKGNFPGRFSGRQFSNSRSEMNVSTLELGDSALYLCASTYETLTGELFFGEGSRLTVL.